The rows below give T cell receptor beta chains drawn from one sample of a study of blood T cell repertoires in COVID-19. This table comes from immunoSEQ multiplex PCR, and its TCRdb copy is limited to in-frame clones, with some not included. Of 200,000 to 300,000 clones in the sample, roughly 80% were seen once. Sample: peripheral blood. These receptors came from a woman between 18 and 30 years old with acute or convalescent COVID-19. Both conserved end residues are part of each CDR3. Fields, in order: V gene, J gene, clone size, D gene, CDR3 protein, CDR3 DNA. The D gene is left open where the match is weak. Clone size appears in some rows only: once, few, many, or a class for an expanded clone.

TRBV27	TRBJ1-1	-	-	CASSLSGSGRTEAFF	TGTGCCAGCAGTTTATCAGGGAGTGGGCGGACTGAAGCTTTCTTT
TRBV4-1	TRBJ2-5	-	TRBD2	CASSQGRLAGQETQYF	TGCGCCAGCAGCCAAGGTCGCCTAGCGGGCCAAGAGACCCAGTACTTC
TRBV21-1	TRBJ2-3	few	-	CASSKAGTSGARDSTDTQYF	TGTGCCAGCAGCAAAGCAGGGACTAGCGGGGCCAGGGACAGCACAGATACGCAGTATTTT
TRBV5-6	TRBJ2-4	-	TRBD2	CASSEGGLLAGTLNIQYF	TGTGCCAGCAGCGAGGGGGGGCTGCTAGCGGGAACGTTAAACATTCAGTACTTC
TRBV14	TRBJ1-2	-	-	CASSQDTGVYGYTF	TGTGCCAGCAGCCAAGATACGGGGGTTTATGGCTACACCTTC
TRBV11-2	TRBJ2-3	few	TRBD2	CASSLVAGATDTQYF	TGTGCCAGCAGCTTAGTAGCGGGAGCGACAGATACGCAGTATTTT
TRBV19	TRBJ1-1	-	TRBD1	CASSPDRAFRLTEAFF	TGTGCCAGTAGTCCCGACAGGGCATTTCGATTGACTGAAGCTTTCTTT
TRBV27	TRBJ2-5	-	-	CASSPTLAETQYF	TGTGCCAGCAGTCCAACCCTAGCAGAGACCCAGTACTTC
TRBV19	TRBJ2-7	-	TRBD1	CASSPNRGEQYF	TGTGCCAGTAGCCCGAACAGGGGCGAGCAGTACTTC
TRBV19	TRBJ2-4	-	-	CASGSGGLAKNIQYF	TGTGCCAGTGGGTCTGGTGGACTAGCCAAAAACATTCAGTACTTC
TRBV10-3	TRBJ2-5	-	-	CAISESTQTGTYQETQYF	TGTGCCATCAGTGAGTCGACTCAAACGGGAACGTACCAAGAGACCCAGTACTTC
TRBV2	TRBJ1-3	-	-	CASSEWGGGLSGNTIYF	TGTGCCAGCAGTGAATGGGGAGGCGGCCTCTCTGGAAACACCATATATTTT
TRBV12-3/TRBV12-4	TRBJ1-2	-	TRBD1	CASSLTGPGGYTF	TGTGCCAGCAGTCTGACAGGGCCGGGTGGCTACACCTTC
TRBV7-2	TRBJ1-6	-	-	CASSLSTSENSPLHF	TGTGCCAGCAGCTTATCGACTTCAGAAAATTCACCCCTCCACTTT
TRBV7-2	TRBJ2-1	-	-	CASSVPSVNEQFF	TGTGCCAGCAGCGTCCCTAGCGTCAATGAGCAGTTCTTC
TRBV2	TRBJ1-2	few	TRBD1	CATLTETGLNGYTF	TGTGCCACTTTAACAGAGACAGGGCTGAATGGCTACACCTTC
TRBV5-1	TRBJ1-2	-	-	CASSLPTGMDGYTF	TGCGCCAGCAGCTTACCAACAGGGATGGATGGCTACACCTTC
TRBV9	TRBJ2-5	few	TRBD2	CASSVSGTSGRRAETQYF	TGTGCCAGCAGCGTAAGCGGGACTAGCGGGAGGAGAGCAGAGACCCAGTACTTC
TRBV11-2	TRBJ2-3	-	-	CASSLESASSDTQYF	TGTGCCAGCAGCTTAGAGTCGGCTAGCTCAGATACGCAGTATTTT
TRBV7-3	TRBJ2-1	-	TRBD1	CASSQGLRDRIGNEQFF	TGTGCCAGCAGCCAGGGTCTCCGGGACAGGATCGGGAATGAGCAGTTCTTC
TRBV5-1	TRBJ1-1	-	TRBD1	CASSPGQGDTEAFF	TGCGCCAGCAGCCCGGGACAGGGAGACACTGAAGCTTTCTTT
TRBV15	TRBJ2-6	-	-	CATSRDLPGADSGANVLTF	TGTGCCACCAGCAGAGATCTACCAGGGGCCGACTCTGGGGCCAACGTCCTGACTTTC
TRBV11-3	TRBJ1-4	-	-	CASSLGARGKLFF	TGTGCCAGCAGCTTAGGCGCACGGGGAAAACTGTTTTTT
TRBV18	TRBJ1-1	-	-	CASSPNRDTEAFF	TGTGCCAGCTCACCCAACAGGGACACTGAAGCTTTCTTT
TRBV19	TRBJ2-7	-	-	CASSIGGVYPYEQYF	TGTGCCAGTAGTATAGGCGGGGTCTACCCCTACGAGCAGTACTTC
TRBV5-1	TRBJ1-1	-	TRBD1	CASSQDRVDTEAFF	TGCGCCAGCAGCCAGGACAGGGTGGACACTGAAGCTTTCTTT
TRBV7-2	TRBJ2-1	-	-	CASSLSSPSEQFF	TGTGCCAGCAGCTTATCTAGTCCCAGTGAGCAGTTCTTC
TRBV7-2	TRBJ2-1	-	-	CASSQGRGNEQFF	TGTGCCAGCAGCCAAGGCAGGGGAAATGAGCAGTTCTTC
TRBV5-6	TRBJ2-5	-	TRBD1	CASSQGQGFWSQYF	TGTGCCAGCAGCCAGGGACAGGGTTTTTGGTCCCAGTACTTC
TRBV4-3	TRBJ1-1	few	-	CATRQLGEAFF	TGCGCCACCCGACAGCTGGGTGAAGCTTTCTTT
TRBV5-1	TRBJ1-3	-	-	CASSLFEDGSGNTIYF	TGCGCCAGCAGCTTGTTTGAGGATGGCTCTGGAAACACCATATATTTT
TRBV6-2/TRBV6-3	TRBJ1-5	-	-	CASSYSSGNQPQHF	TGTGCCAGCAGTTACTCTTCGGGCAATCAGCCCCAGCATTTT
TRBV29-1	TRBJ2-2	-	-	CSVEQTGNTGELFF	TGCAGCGTGGAACAGACAGGAAACACCGGGGAGCTGTTTTTT
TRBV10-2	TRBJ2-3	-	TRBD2	CASSAGLEGPPDTQYF	TGCGCCAGCAGTGCGGGACTAGAGGGTCCCCCAGATACGCAGTATTTT
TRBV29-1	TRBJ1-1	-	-	CSVASGRNTEAFF	TGCAGCGTTGCCTCAGGCCGGAACACTGAAGCTTTCTTT
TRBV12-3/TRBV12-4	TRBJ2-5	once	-	CASSLDSGWTQYF	TGTGCCAGCAGTTTAGATTCCGGGTGGACCCAGTACTTC
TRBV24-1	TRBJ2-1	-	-	CATSDALVGAGEQFF	TGTGCCACCAGTGACGCCTTGGTAGGGGCCGGGGAGCAGTTCTTC
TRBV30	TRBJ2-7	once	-	CAWSVVSGHYEQYF	TGTGCCTGGAGTGTGGTTTCGGGACACTACGAGCAGTACTTC
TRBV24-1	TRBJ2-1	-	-	CATSDVGTLSYNEQFF	TGTGCCACCAGTGACGTCGGGACACTCTCCTACAATGAGCAGTTCTTC
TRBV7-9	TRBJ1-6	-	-	CASSPVVNNSPLHF	TGTGCCAGCAGCCCAGTGGTTAATAATTCACCCCTCCACTTT
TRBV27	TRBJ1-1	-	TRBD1	CASSEGDRGPTEAFF	TGTGCCAGCAGTGAGGGGGACAGGGGGCCCACTGAAGCTTTCTTT
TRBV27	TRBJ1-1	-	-	CASSRRGQTEAFF	TGTGCCAGCAGTCGGCGGGGCCAGACTGAAGCTTTCTTT
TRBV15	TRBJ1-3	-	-	CATSRDRQVHSSGNTIYF	TGTGCCACCAGCAGAGATCGACAGGTTCATAGCTCTGGAAACACCATATATTTT
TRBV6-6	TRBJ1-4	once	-	CASSYPPAGFNEKLFF	TGTGCCAGCAGTTACCCTCCGGCGGGGTTCAATGAAAAACTGTTTTTT
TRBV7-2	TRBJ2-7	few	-	CASSLAGLVVGQLPYEQYF	TGTGCCAGCAGCTTAGCAGGTCTGGTAGTAGGACAGCTCCCCTACGAGCAGTACTTC
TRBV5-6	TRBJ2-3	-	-	CASSFTGITDTQYF	TGTGCCAGCAGCTTTACGGGGATAACAGATACGCAGTATTTT
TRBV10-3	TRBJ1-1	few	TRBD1	CAISRDRDTEAFF	TGTGCCATCAGTCGAGACAGGGACACTGAAGCTTTCTTT
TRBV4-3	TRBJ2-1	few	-	CASSQVLGPYNEQFF	TGCGCCAGCAGCCAAGTCCTTGGCCCCTACAATGAGCAGTTCTTC
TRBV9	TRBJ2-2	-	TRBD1	CASSVGDRVSGELFF	TGTGCCAGCAGCGTAGGGGACAGGGTTTCCGGGGAGCTGTTTTTT
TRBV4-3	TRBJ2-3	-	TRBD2	CASSPTGTSNPDTQYF	TGCGCCAGCAGCCCTACCGGGACTAGCAACCCAGATACGCAGTATTTT
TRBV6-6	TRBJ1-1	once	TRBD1	CASSYGPTGTNTEAFF	TGTGCCAGCAGTTATGGCCCGACAGGGACGAACACTGAAGCTTTCTTT
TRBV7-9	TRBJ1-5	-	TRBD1	CASSLGPLARGDQPQHF	TGTGCCAGCAGCTTAGGCCCCCTTGCCAGGGGGGATCAGCCCCAGCATTTT
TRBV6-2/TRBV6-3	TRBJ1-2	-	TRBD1	CASSYASFGTGAGLTYGYTF	TGTGCCAGCAGTTACGCGTCATTTGGGACAGGTGCGGGTCTGACCTATGGCTACACCTTC
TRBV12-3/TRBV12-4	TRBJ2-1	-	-	CASSSWGQEQFF	TGTGCCAGCAGTTCCTGGGGCCAAGAGCAGTTCTTC
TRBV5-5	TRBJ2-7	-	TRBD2	CASSLVGTSGYPLSYEQYF	TGTGCCAGCAGCTTGGTGGGGACTAGCGGGTATCCACTTTCCTACGAGCAGTACTTC
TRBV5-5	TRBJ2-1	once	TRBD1	CASSLFAGQGANEQFF	TGTGCCAGCAGCTTGTTTGCGGGACAGGGGGCTAATGAGCAGTTCTTC
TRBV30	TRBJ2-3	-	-	CAWAPRGTDTQYF	TGTGCCTGGGCGCCGAGGGGCACAGATACGCAGTATTTT